This T cell receptor (beta chain) was recorded in a study of radiation and T cells in renal cell carcinoma. Study at large: Nephrectomy followed 15 Gy stereotactic body radiation by 4 weeks.

Sequencing used immunoSEQ multiplex PCR; TCRdb keeps in-frame clones, though not all of them. The table has about 65,000 clones, around 78% seen once. Regarding time point: blood 2 weeks post-SBRT. Treatment in this sample: 15 Gy SBRT to primary tumor, nephrectomy 4 weeks later. The tumor was a clear cell renal cell carcinoma. Whole-study results and caveats: Without pretreatment biopsies, baseline tumor clonotype presence was undetermined. Top tumor clonotypes rose in blood 2 weeks post-radiation, then contracted.

Points on this clone: Its antigen is unidentified.

The CDR3 has 17 residues. Germline loops: CDR1 SGHDN, CDR2 FVKESK. Trimming cost V 0 bases and J 0 bases, with 14 bases left between them. This receptor was identified in a man in his 60s with renal cell carcinoma. The sequences come from blood, collected from a patient whose treatment included radiotherapy and nephrectomy. This rearrangement joins TRBV14 to TRBJ1-2; TRBD1 might be the D (5 bases). Written as DNA, the CDR3 is TGTGCCAGCAGCCAAGATGCGGGGCGGTCGGCTAACTATGGCTACACCTTC. It specifies CASSQDAGRSANYGYTF.